The clone carrying this T cell receptor beta chain has just a few counts. Its target is not known. A universal primer site was added by template switching, and unique molecular identifiers were carried by the cDNA. Using its own MiXCR run on the 5' RACE reads, TCRdb lists one record per CDR3 protein. The profile covers 1.5 million to 2 million distinct CDR3 sequences, with about 32% appearing a single time and approximately 0.29% taken by the ten largest. The entry originates in a study of identical twins. The CDR3 covers 14 residues. Trimming removed 2 bases from V and 9 bases from J, with 11 bases in between. Points from the study as a whole: Clonotypes of the beta chain that were abundant in cord blood carried fewer insertions (memory repertoires showed none). The study found that models underestimated out-of-frame TCR alpha sharing in monozygotic twins.

The chain links TRBV12-3 or TRBV12-4 to TRBJ1-6, with D perhaps matching TRBD1 (6 bases). Sequenced sample: cord blood. This receptor was taken from a newborn girl in good health. The CDR3 spells CASSLSGVASPLHF. The DNA of the CDR3 is TGTGCCAGCAGTTTATCAGGGGTGGCTTCACCCCTCCACTTT.